The clone carrying this T cell receptor beta chain came up many times. Its antigen is not identified. The CDR3 is 14 residues long. Trimming removed 3 bases at V and 4 bases at J, with 12 bases between. The source of the sample is a study of T-cell reconstitution after alpha-beta-depleted transplantation in children. The library targeted TCRbeta and was prepared with unique molecular identifiers. TCRdb re-derived calls from the PCR reads in MiXCR, one entry per CDR3 protein. This sample carries approximately 70,000 distinct CDR3 sequences, over 4.5% of them seen once, and the ten largest clones take about 19%. Whole-study results and caveats: Expanded graft clones numbering several hundred reportedly gave rise to alpha-beta T cells about two months after transplant. A year had passed since transplant, and T-cell counts and diversity by then came mostly from newly produced T cells. Some patients showed high day-60 TCRbeta diversity, which derived from surviving recipient T cells and thymic progenitors.

The sample was PBMCs, mostly from graft donor cells, taken 180 days after TCRalphabeta/CD19-depleted stem cell transplant. This TCR was recovered from a boy under two years old who had a stem cell transplant for acute myeloid leukemia, so the T cells may come from the graft donor. The V call is TRBV12-3 or TRBV12-4, the J call TRBJ1-2; D ambiguous. The CDR3 DNA follows: TGTGCCAGCAGTTTCGGCGGGCGGGGCTATGGCTACACCTTC. Protein product: CASSFGGRGYGYTF.